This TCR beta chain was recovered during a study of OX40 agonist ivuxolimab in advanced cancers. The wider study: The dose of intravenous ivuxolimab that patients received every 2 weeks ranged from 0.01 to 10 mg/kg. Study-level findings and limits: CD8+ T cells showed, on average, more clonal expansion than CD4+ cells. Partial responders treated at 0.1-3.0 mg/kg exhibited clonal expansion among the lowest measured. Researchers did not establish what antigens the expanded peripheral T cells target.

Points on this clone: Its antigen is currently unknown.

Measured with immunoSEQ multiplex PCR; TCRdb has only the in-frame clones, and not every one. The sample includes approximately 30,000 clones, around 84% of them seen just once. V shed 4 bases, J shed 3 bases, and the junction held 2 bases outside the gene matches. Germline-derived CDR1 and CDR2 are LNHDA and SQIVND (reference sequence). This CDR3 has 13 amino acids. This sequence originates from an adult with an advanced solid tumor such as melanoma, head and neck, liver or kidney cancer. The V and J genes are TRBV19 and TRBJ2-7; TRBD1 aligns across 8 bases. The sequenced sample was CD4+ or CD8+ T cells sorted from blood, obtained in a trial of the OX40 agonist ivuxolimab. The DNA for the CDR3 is TGTGCCAGTAGTACCGGGACAGGCTACGAGCAGTACTTC. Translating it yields CASSTGTGYEQYF.